The subject of this entry is one TCR beta chain. The antigen is not known. This sample is part of a study of cytomegalovirus exposure and HLA in healthy donors. Whole-study results and caveats: Several V segments, TRBV6-2 and TRBV6-3 among them, could not be told apart and were dropped.

The length of the CDR3 is 15 residues. Trimming took 0 bases from V and 6 from J, leaving 11 bases between them. CDR1 is LNHNV and CDR2 is YYDKDF in the germline V gene (reference sequence). Primers: 60 Vbeta forward and 13 Jbeta reverse. The protocol was immunoSEQ multiplex PCR, while the TCRdb copy is restricted to in-frame clones and leaves out a portion. In the table there are roughly 130,000 clones, 65% to 80% of which are singletons. The source of this sequence is a woman in her thirties or forties in good health and CMV-seronegative. The sequenced sample was PBMCs. The chain joins TRBV15 to TRBJ2-2, with D perhaps TRBD2 (5 bases). This CDR3 reads CATSRDGPRAGELFF. In DNA, the CDR3 is TGTGCCACCAGCAGAGATGGGCCGAGGGCCGGGGAGCTGTTTTTT.